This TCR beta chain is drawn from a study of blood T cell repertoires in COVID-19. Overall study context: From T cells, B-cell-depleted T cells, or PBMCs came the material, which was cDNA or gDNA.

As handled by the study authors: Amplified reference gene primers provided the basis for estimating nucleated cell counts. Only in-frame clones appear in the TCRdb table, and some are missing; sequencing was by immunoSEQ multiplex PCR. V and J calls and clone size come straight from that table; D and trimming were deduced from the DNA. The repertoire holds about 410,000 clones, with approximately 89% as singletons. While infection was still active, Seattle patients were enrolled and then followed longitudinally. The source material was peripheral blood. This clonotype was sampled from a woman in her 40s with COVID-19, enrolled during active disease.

The CDR3 loop reads CASSRTGRDGYTF. The CDR3 bases are TGTGCCAGCAGTCGGACAGGGAGGGATGGCTACACCTTC. This rearrangement joins TRBV28 to TRBJ1-2, with 8 positions matching TRBD1. V was clipped by 5 bases and J by 6 bases; unmatched bases: 5. There are 13 residues in the CDR3. CDR1 is MDHEN and CDR2 is SYDVKM in the germline V gene.